This TCR beta chain comes out of a study of blood T cell repertoires in COVID-19. Whole-study context: Sources were T cells, B-cell-depleted T cells, or PBMCs; the material itself was cDNA or gDNA.

The CDR3 loop spans 16 amino acids. V lost 3 bases and J lost 5; bases outside the gene matches: 10. CDR1 is SGHDT and CDR2 is YYEEEE in the germline V gene. Original data processing: By means of reference gene primer amplification, nucleated cell counts were estimated. Clones were read by immunoSEQ multiplex PCR, and TCRdb kept only the in-frame ones, dropping some. V and J calls and clone size follow that table, whereas D and trimming were derived from the DNA. The sample records 200,000 to 250,000 clones, 92% being singletons. This clone was recorded only once. The chain uses TRBV5-6 and TRBJ2-5, with 10 bases that match TRBD1. The clonotype comes from a man aged 25-45 years with acute or convalescent COVID-19. Sequenced material: peripheral blood. The CDR3 here is CASSYLTGGAGETQYF. The CDR3 nucleotides read TGTGCCAGCAGCTACTTGACAGGGGGCGCGGGTGAGACCCAGTACTTC.